The 22 T cell receptor beta chains given below trace back to one sample, sequenced in a study of glioma-infiltrating T cells. Amplification of TCR alpha and beta CDR3 regions from RNA used iRepertoire nested multiplex PCR. TCRdb re-analysed the multiplex PCR reads in MiXCR, keeping a single row per CDR3 protein. The table records fewer than 200,000 distinct CDR3 sequences, approximately 40% of them present only once. The specimen sequenced was glioma tissue, nonneoplastic brain tissue, or PBMCs (not recorded which). Receptors originate from a human donor with low-grade glioma or glioblastoma, undergoing nonglioma brain surgery, or in good health (not recorded which).

The chain employs TRBV12-3 or TRBV12-4 and TRBJ2-7; TRBD1 agrees at 7 bases. The V gene end was trimmed by 6 bases and the J gene end by 3 bases; junction bases not matched to a gene: 5. CDR3 size: 13 residues. The CDR3 bases are TGTGCCAGCAGCGGGGACAGAGTCTACGAGCAGTACTTC. Protein: CASSGDRVYEQYF.

This clonotype was seen ten or more times. This sequence joins TRBV2 and TRBJ1-1; 8 bases fit TRBD1. Unmatched junction bases numbered 5, after V lost 7 bases and J lost 1 base. This CDR3 is built from 14 residues. Germline CDR1 reads SNHLY; CDR2 reads FYNNEI. CDR3 protein: CASNGQGRNTEAFF. DNA for the CDR3: TGTGCCAGCAACGGACAGGGAAGGAACACTGAAGCTTTCTTT.

A note on this clonotype: One base away lies a much larger clone, so this may be a sequencing read error. This rearrangement joins TRBV28 to TRBJ2-3; 8 nucleotides match TRBD2. The CDR3 spans 14 residues. Germline assignment: CDR1 MDHEN and CDR2 SYDVKM. The J segment lost 4 bases and the V segment lost 10 bases, leaving 10 bases of the junction unmatched. The CDR3 sequence: CAINGGGLADTQYF. In DNA, the CDR3 is TGTGCCATCAACGGGGGGGGCTTGGCAGATACGCAGTATTTT.

As to this clonotype: This may arise from a read error, as a much more abundant clone is one base away. The chain uses TRBV12-3 or TRBV12-4 and TRBJ1-1, with 8 bases that match TRBD1. This CDR3 has 14 amino acids. CDR3 in amino acids: CASTKGQANTGAFF. In nucleotides, the CDR3 is TGTGCCAGCACCAAGGGACAGGCCAACACTGGAGCTTTCTTT.

As to this clonotype: A much bigger clone sits one base away, suggesting this may be a read error. The chain employs TRBV28 and TRBJ2-1; D gene ambiguous. Trimming took off 9 bases at V and 4 bases at J, with 16 bases between the two ends. CDR1 MDHEN and CDR2 SYDVKM come from the germline V gene. This CDR3 region has 14 residues. The CDR3 DNA sequence: TGTGCCAGTCTGGCGGTCGGCATTTACAATGAGCAGTTCTTC. It specifies CASLAVGIYNEQFF.

This clonotype was detected only a few times. A read error may account for a junction end that differs from germline. The chain combines TRBV3-1 with TRBJ1-1; D is unresolved. Germline values: CDR1 LGHDT, CDR2 YNNKEL (reference sequence). This CDR3 has 16 amino acids. The CDR3: CASSPTGRTMNTEAFF. Here the CDR3 DNA reads TGTGCCAGCAGCCCCACCGGGCGTACGATGAACACTGAGGCTTTCTTT.

This clonotype was counted a single time. This rearrangement joins TRBV29-1 to TRBJ1-1; 8 bases fit TRBD1. Trimming at V came to 7 bases and at J to 6 bases, leaving 4 bases not matched to a gene. The CDR3 runs 11 residues. In germline, CDR1 is SQVTM, CDR2 ANQGSEA. The CDR3 region has the DNA TGCAGCGCTGACAGGGGACCTGAAGCTTTCTTT. This translates into CSADRGPEAFF.

J is TRBJ2-1 and V is TRBV3-1, with TRBD2 matching over 7 bases. Germline values: CDR1 LGHDT, CDR2 YNNKEL (reference sequence). Trimming took 0 bases from V and 3 from J; bases not matched to a gene: 2. The length of the CDR3 is 15 residues. The CDR3 spells CASSQDAGVYNEQFF. In DNA form, the CDR3 reads TGTGCCAGCAGCCAAGATGCGGGGGTCTACAATGAGCAGTTCTTC.

The sample holds many counts of this clonotype. This chain links TRBV12-3 or TRBV12-4 with TRBJ1-5, with a weak D call TRBD1 (5 bases). The V end was cut by 1 base, the J end by 6 bases, with 10 bases between. The CDR3 spans 14 residues. In nucleotides, the CDR3 is TGTGCCAGCAGTTTAGGGGGGTTCGGTCAGCCCCAGCATTTT. Its protein product is CASSLGGFGQPQHF.

This clonotype was detected many times. The chain carries TRBV15 and TRBJ2-1; possible D gene TRBD2, 5 bases. V was trimmed by 1 base and J by 5 bases, leaving 12 bases between them. Germline V gives CDR1 LNHNV, CDR2 YYDKDF (reference sequence). The CDR3 has 15 residues. As DNA, the CDR3 is TGTGCCACCAGCAGAGTTAGACTAACAGACAATGAGCAGTTCTTC. It encodes CATSRVRLTDNEQFF.

As to this clonotype: A much larger clone lies one base from this, so it may be a read error. The V and J genes are TRBV4-2 and TRBJ1-1; D is unclear. CDR1 LGHNA and CDR2 YNFKEQ come from the germline V gene. The CDR3 totals 13 residues. CDR3 nucleotide sequence: TGTGCCAGAAGCCAAGCCTGGAACACTGAAGCTTTCTTT. Protein: CARSQAWNTEAFF.

This clonotype was seen a single time. The junction differs from germline at one of its ends, possibly a read error. CDR3 DNA sequence: TGTGCCACCAGCGGAGAGGGCGGCAATCAGCCCCAGCATTTT. Translation gives CATSGEGGNQPQHF. The chain uses TRBV15 and TRBJ1-5; D unclear. CDR1 is LNHNV, CDR2 YYDKDF, per germline (reference sequence). The CDR3 length is 14 residues.

Comment on this clonotype: A much larger clone differs by one base, so this may be a read error. This rearrangement joins TRBV20-1 to TRBJ2-7; the D gene is possibly TRBD2 (5 bases). This CDR3 has 14 amino acids. From germline, CDR1 is DFQATT and CDR2 SNEGSKA (reference sequence). The V end was cut by 3 bases, the J end by 5 bases, with 17 bases between. The CDR3 DNA reads as TGCAGTGCTAGCGTGAGGGCCGGGTCAGACGAGCAGTACTTC. This gives the protein CSASVRAGSDEQYF.

As for this clonotype: This may come from a read error, since a much larger clone is one base off. The chain links TRBV28 to TRBJ2-1, with TRBD1 matching 8 bases. CDR1 and CDR2 from the germline V gene are MDHEN and SYDVKM. V was clipped by 5 bases and J by 13 bases; unmatched bases: 16. The CDR3 totals 15 residues. CDR3 bases: TGTGCCAGCAGTGGACAACAGGGGGGCAAGAAGACCCAGTTCTTC. It yields the protein CASSGQQGGKKTQFF.

J is TRBJ2-4 and V is TRBV7-2; 7 bases are a match to TRBD1. V lost 6 bases and J lost 0; bases outside the gene matches: 8. The CDR3 has 16 amino acids. In germline, CDR1 is SGHTA, CDR2 FQGNSA. The CDR3 nucleotides read TGTGCCAGCAGACCGAAGACAGGGCTAGCCAAAAACATTCAGTACTTC. Translating it yields CASRPKTGLAKNIQYF.

This clonotype came up many times. The V and J genes are TRBV10-3 and TRBJ2-3, with D tentatively TRBD1 or TRBD2 (5 bases each). The CDR3 loop spans 12 amino acids. Germline assignment: CDR1 ENHRY and CDR2 SYGVKD. Trimming cost V 11 bases and J 2 bases, with 11 bases left between them. The CDR3 spells CASSGPTDTQYF. The CDR3 coding sequence is TGTGCCTCCTCGGGGCCCACAGATACGCAGTATTTT.

Concerning this clonotype: It may be a read error: a sequence one base away is much more abundant. V gene TRBV5-1 combines with J gene TRBJ1-5, with D unclear. CDR1 is SGHRS, CDR2 YFSETQ, per germline. The CDR3 runs 13 residues. As DNA, the CDR3 is TGCGCCAGCAGCTACGGATACAATCAGCCCCAGAATTTT. Protein product: CASSYGYNQPQNF.

The V call is TRBV7-2, the J call TRBJ2-1; TRBD2 is a possible D gene (5 bases). Looked up from germline, CDR1 is SGHTA and CDR2 is FQGNSA. The V and J ends lost 4 bases and 3 bases respectively, with 13 bases between them. This CDR3 has 15 residues. The CDR3 DNA reads TGTGCCAGCAGCTCCAGCCGAGCGGTCTACAATGAGCAGTTCTTC. As protein: CASSSSRAVYNEQFF. Full variable domain (missing parts from reference TRBV7-2 and TRBJ2-1): GAGVSQSPSNKVTEKGKDVELRCDPISGHTALYWYRQSLGQGLEFLIYFQGNSAPDKSGLPSDRFSAERTGGSVSTLTIQRTQQEDSAVYLCASSSSRAVYNEQFFGPGTRLTVL.

A note on this clonotype: A much larger clonotype is one base distant, so this may be a read error. The rearrangement uses TRBV10-3 and TRBJ2-7, with D perhaps matching TRBD1 (5 bases). Germline values: CDR1 ENHRY, CDR2 SYGVKD. CDR3 length equals 13 residues. CDR3 nucleotides: TGTGCCATCGGTGACAGCGTCTCCTACGAGCAGTACTTC. Its protein product is CAIGDSVSYEQYF.

This clonotype was counted at least ten times. The chain employs TRBV6-1 and TRBJ1-1; D possibly corresponds to TRBD1 (6 bases). The CDR3 has 13 residues. The V gene's germline CDR1 is MNHNS and CDR2 SASEGT. V lost 9 bases and J lost 6, with 17 bases in between. In DNA, the CDR3 is TGTGCCAGTCTGCCCCAGGGGACCGCTGAAGCTTTCTTT. Translation gives CASLPQGTAEAFF.

Details on this clonotype: One base away lies a much larger clone, so this may be a sequencing read error. The chain employs TRBV7-2 and TRBJ2-1, with TRBD1 matching 7 bases. The better agreement between TRBJ2-7 and the DNA end casts doubt on the J call. CDR1 SGHTA and CDR2 FQGNSA come from the germline V gene. CDR3 length: 15 amino acids. CDR3 in DNA: TGTGCCAGCAGTGATCGAGGGGGCATGGCCTTCGAGCAGTACTTC. Residues: CASSDRGGMAFEQYF.

This clonotype has a count of ten or more. The gene calls are TRBV28 and TRBJ2-2, with D possibly TRBD1 on 6 matching bases. The germline V and J ends were trimmed by 6 bases and 5 bases, with 13 bases remaining between them. CDR3 length: 14 amino acids. The germline CDR1 and CDR2 sequences are MDHEN and SYDVKM. The chain's CDR3 is CASSPRDTTGELFF. The CDR3 nucleotides are TGTGCCAGCAGCCCTCGGGACACAACCGGGGAGCTGTTTTTT.